These 30 T cell receptor beta chains came from one sample sequenced in a study of blood T cell repertoires in COVID-19. Only in-frame clones appear in the TCRdb table, and some are missing; sequencing was by immunoSEQ multiplex PCR. The table records some 190,000 clones, roughly 84% of them present only once. The sequencing input was peripheral blood. Receptors were obtained from an elderly woman with active or convalescent COVID-19.

The V and J genes are TRBV11-2 and TRBJ2-7, with TRBD2 matching 7 bases. CDR1 and CDR2 from the germline V gene are SGHAT and FQNNGV. The CDR3 is 16 residues long. V dropped 5 bases and J dropped 6; count of bases not matched to a gene: 16. The CDR3 sequence is CASSTIVAGSSREQYF. The CDR3 coding sequence is TGTGCCAGCAGCACGATCGTAGCGGGTAGTTCTCGCGAGCAGTACTTC.

The chain links TRBV28 to TRBJ2-1; 8 bases map to TRBD2. The CDR3 totals 17 residues. Per the germline V gene, CDR1 is MDHEN and CDR2 is SYDVKM. With 4 bases clipped from V and 3 bases from J, the junction kept 11 bases outside the gene matches. The chain's CDR3 is CASSSLYAGGSYNEQFF. The CDR3 DNA reads as TGTGCCAGCAGTTCGTTGTATGCGGGAGGAAGCTACAATGAGCAGTTCTTC.

The V gene is TRBV6-5, the J gene TRBJ2-3; D unresolved. V lost 0 bases and J lost 4, with 11 bases in between. This CDR3 has 15 residues. Germline V gives CDR1 MNHEY, CDR2 SVGAGI. The CDR3 reads CASSYSNVYADTQYF. CDR3 DNA sequence: TGTGCCAGCAGTTACTCGAACGTCTACGCAGATACGCAGTATTTT.

The CDR3 bases are TGTGCCAGCAGCTTAAACCGGGATCAGCCCCAGCATTTT. Translation: CASSLNRDQPQHF. The chain is built from TRBV7-3 and TRBJ1-5; D remains unclear. In germline, CDR1 is SGHTA, CDR2 FQGTGA. V gave up 1 base and J gave up 5 bases, with 6 bases separating them. CDR3 length: 13 amino acids.

This clone appeared a few times. The genes are TRBV5-1 and TRBJ1-1; D not certain. Germline V gene data show CDR1 as SGHRS and CDR2 as YFSETQ. This CDR3 spans 15 amino acids. Between the trimmed V and J ends, which lost 0 bases and 3 bases, there was a span of 12 bases. Here the CDR3 reads CASSLASFSDTEAFF. CDR3 DNA sequence: TGCGCCAGCAGCTTGGCGTCTTTCAGCGACACTGAAGCTTTCTTT.

This chain links TRBV28 with TRBJ2-2; 9 nucleotides match TRBD1. The CDR3 runs 16 residues. The ends lost 6 bases at V and 4 bases at J; junction bases unmatched: 9. Germline V lookup: CDR1 MDHEN, CDR2 SYDVKM. CDR3 loop: CASRVTGTGPTGELFF. As DNA, the CDR3 is TGTGCCAGCAGAGTAACCGGGACAGGGCCCACCGGGGAGCTGTTTTTT.

The chain uses TRBV7-9 and TRBJ2-7; 7 bases are a match to TRBD2. Germline V gene lookup returns CDR1 SEHNR and CDR2 FQNEAQ (reference sequence). The V and J ends lost 1 base and 6 bases, in that order; junction bases with no gene match: 6. CDR3 length: 14 residues. The CDR3: CASSLVGAGVEQYF. CDR3 in DNA: TGTGCCAGCAGCTTAGTAGGGGCGGGAGTCGAGCAGTACTTC.

This rearrangement joins TRBV15 to TRBJ1-6, with TRBD1 matching over 9 bases. The CDR3 length is 17 residues. Trimming at V came to 0 bases and at J to 8 bases, leaving 8 bases not matched to a gene. The germline V gene encodes CDR1 LNHNV and CDR2 YYDKDF (reference sequence). The CDR3 region has the DNA TGTGCCACCAGCAGAGATCTCGGGACAGGGTTACATTCACCCCTCCACTTT. Encoded protein: CATSRDLGTGLHSPLHF.

This chain joins TRBV5-1 and TRBJ1-4; TRBD1 is a possible D gene (5 bases). There are 14 residues in the CDR3. Trimming removed 4 bases at V and 9 bases at J, with 16 bases between. CDR1 SGHRS and CDR2 YFSETQ come from the germline V gene. This chain's CDR3 is CASSPAGGEKKLFF. CDR3 coding DNA: TGCGCCAGCAGCCCCGCGGGGGGAGAGAAAAAACTGTTTTTT. Full variable domain (rest looked up from reference TRBV5-1 and TRBJ1-4): KAGVTQTPRYLIKTRGQQVTLSCSPISGHRSVSWYQQTPGQGLQFLFEYFSETQRNKGNFPGRFSGRQFSNSRSEMNVSTLELGDSALYLCASSPAGGEKKLFFGSGTQLSVL.

This clone was detected a few times. The chain couples TRBV28 to TRBJ1-2, with D hard to call. Per germline, CDR1 MDHEN and CDR2 SYDVKM. V was pared by 8 bases and J by 8 bases, with 9 bases between. This CDR3 has 10 amino acids. In DNA, the CDR3 is TGTGCCAGCCGGGAAGGAGGCTACACCTTC. Translation: CASREGGYTF.

The chain joins TRBV5-1 to TRBJ2-7, with D hard to call. Germline lookup yields CDR1 SGHRS and CDR2 YFSETQ. The V and J ends lost 2 bases and 2 bases respectively, with 8 bases between them. This CDR3 is built from 13 residues. CDR3 sequence: CASSFSSPYEQYF. Here the CDR3 DNA reads TGCGCCAGCAGCTTTAGTAGTCCCTACGAGCAGTACTTC.

This clone occurred once. The chain joins TRBV7-9 to TRBJ1-3; D uncertain. V shed 2 bases and J shed 0 bases, with 5 bases lying between them. Per the germline V gene, CDR1 is SEHNR and CDR2 is FQNEAQ (reference sequence). This CDR3 comprises 14 residues. The chain's CDR3 is CASSLSGSGNTIYF. CDR3 nucleotides: TGTGCCAGCAGCTTATCGGGCTCTGGAAACACCATATATTTT.

The CDR3 loop is CASSEAGQANYGYTF. As DNA, the CDR3 is TGTGCCAGCAGTGAAGCGGGACAGGCTAACTATGGCTACACCTTC. V is TRBV2 and J is TRBJ1-2, with TRBD1 identical over 8 bases. CDR1 is SNHLY, CDR2 FYNNEI, per germline. V shed 0 bases, J shed 0 bases, and the junction held 0 bases outside the gene matches. The CDR3 contains 15 residues. The full variable domain, in which reference TRBV2 and TRBJ1-2 provide the parts outside the CDR3, is EPEVTQTPSHQVTQMGQEVILRCVPISNHLYFYWYRQILGQKVEFLVSFYNNEISEKSEIFDDQFSVERPDGSNFTLKIRSTKLEDSAMYFCASSEAGQANYGYTFGSGTRLTVV.

The CDR3 loop is CASSHGTGQETQYF. The CDR3 DNA sequence: TGCGCCAGCAGCCACGGGACAGGACAAGAGACCCAGTACTTC. V gene TRBV5-1 combines with J gene TRBJ2-5, with 8 bases that match TRBD1. Trimming cost V 4 bases and J 2 bases; bases outside gene matches: 4. Germline-derived CDR1 and CDR2 are SGHRS and YFSETQ. This CDR3 has 14 residues. Full variable domain (remainder filled in from reference TRBV5-1 and TRBJ2-5): KAGVTQTPRYLIKTRGQQVTLSCSPISGHRSVSWYQQTPGQGLQFLFEYFSETQRNKGNFPGRFSGRQFSNSRSEMNVSTLELGDSALYLCASSHGTGQETQYFGPGTRLLVL.

This chain joins TRBV19 and TRBJ2-3, with 9 bases lining up with TRBD1. CDR3 size: 16 residues. J was trimmed by 2 bases and V by 4 bases; bases with no gene match: 7. Looked up from germline, CDR1 is LNHDA and CDR2 is SQIVND (reference sequence). CDR3 in amino acids: CASSSPGTGSTDTQYF. DNA of the CDR3: TGTGCCAGTAGTAGCCCCGGGACAGGGTCCACAGATACGCAGTATTTT.

The V call is TRBV7-8, the J call TRBJ1-2; a possible D gene is TRBD1 (5 bases). The V end lost 5 bases, the J end lost 0 bases, and 13 bases lay between the germline ends. Germline V gene data show CDR1 as SGHVS and CDR2 as FQNEAQ. This CDR3 contains 15 residues. As DNA, the CDR3 is TGTGCCAGCAGCCCGGAGGGGTACGCTAACTATGGCTACACCTTC. This encodes CASSPEGYANYGYTF. Using reference TRBV7-8 and TRBJ1-2 for the parts outside the CDR3, the full variable domain is GAGVSQSPRYKVAKRGQDVALRCDPISGHVSLFWYQQALGQGPEFLTYFQNEAQLDKSGLPSDRFFAERPEGSVSTLKIQRTQQEDSAVYLCASSPEGYANYGYTFGSGTRLTVV.

The chain recombines TRBV7-9 with TRBJ2-3; TRBD2 matches 9 bases. The CDR3 runs 17 residues. The junction had 9 bases not matched to a gene; V was cut back by 4 bases and J by 1 base. Per the germline V gene, CDR1 is SEHNR and CDR2 is FQNEAQ (reference sequence). The CDR3 nucleotides are TGTGCCAGCAGCTCATTCTCTAGCGGGATGCGCACAGATACGCAGTATTTT. Translation gives CASSSFSSGMRTDTQYF.

The rearrangement links TRBV6-1 to TRBJ1-3; 8 bases match TRBD1. V shed 2 bases and J 0 bases; nucleotides not matched to a gene: 12. Germline V gene lookup returns CDR1 MNHNS and CDR2 SASEGT. This CDR3 is 19 amino acids long. In DNA form, the CDR3 reads TGTGCCAGCAGTGAAATCCTTACGACAGGGGCGATCTCTGGAAACACCATATATTTT. Translating gives CASSEILTTGAISGNTIYF.

This clone occurred once. The genes are TRBV5-6 and TRBJ1-4; D is perhaps TRBD1 (5 bases). Germline V gene lookup returns CDR1 SGHDT and CDR2 YYEEEE. The CDR3 spans 17 residues. Trimming took 1 base from V and 2 from J, leaving 15 bases between them. Here the CDR3 reads CASSLRQSPRTNEKLFF. The CDR3 DNA reads as TGTGCCAGCAGCTTGAGACAGTCCCCTCGGACTAATGAAAAACTGTTTTTT.

This chain joins TRBV6-5 and TRBJ1-5; 8 positions match TRBD1. The V gene's germline CDR1 is MNHEY and CDR2 SVGAGI. V was clipped by 7 bases and J by 4 bases; unmatched bases: 9. The CDR3 is 15 residues long. The CDR3: CASTPRTGRNQPQHF. CDR3 nucleotides: TGTGCCAGCACCCCCAGGACAGGGAGAAATCAGCCCCAGCATTTT.

V is TRBV11-1 and J is TRBJ1-1; D unresolved. Trimming removed 2 bases at V and 0 bases at J, with 7 bases between. The CDR3 spans 14 residues. Germline V gene lookup returns CDR1 SGHAT and CDR2 FQDESV (reference sequence). The CDR3 sequence: CASSLHQMNTEAFF. The CDR3 DNA reads as TGTGCCAGCAGCTTACATCAGATGAACACTGAAGCTTTCTTT.

This chain uses TRBV7-8 with TRBJ1-2, with D possibly TRBD1 on 5 matching bases. Trimming took off 1 base at V and 4 bases at J, with 16 bases between the two ends. Germline-derived CDR1 and CDR2 are SGHVS and FQNEAQ. There are 16 residues in the CDR3. CDR3 region: CASSLGPSRRVYGYTF. CDR3 nucleotides: TGTGCCAGCAGCTTAGGGCCTAGTCGCAGGGTCTATGGCTACACCTTC. Full variable domain (missing parts from reference TRBV7-8 and TRBJ1-2): GAGVSQSPRYKVAKRGQDVALRCDPISGHVSLFWYQQALGQGPEFLTYFQNEAQLDKSGLPSDRFFAERPEGSVSTLKIQRTQQEDSAVYLCASSLGPSRRVYGYTFGSGTRLTVV.

The chain is built from TRBV27 and TRBJ2-5; 14 nucleotides match TRBD2. The germline gives CDR1 MNHEY, CDR2 SMNVEV (reference sequence). CDR3 length: 16 residues. Trimming at V came to 5 bases and at J to 1 base, leaving 3 bases not matched to a gene. In nucleotides, the CDR3 is TGTGCCAGCAGTATTGGACTAGCGGGGGGCCAAGAGACCCAGTACTTC. Amino acid sequence: CASSIGLAGGQETQYF.

The chain links TRBV19 to TRBJ1-2; no firm D call. The V gene lost 5 bases and the J gene lost 8 bases, with 21 bases spanning the gap. Per the germline V gene, CDR1 is LNHDA and CDR2 is SQIVND (reference sequence). The CDR3 has 15 amino acids. This CDR3 is CASSSLRSQLGGYTF. DNA of the CDR3: TGTGCCAGTAGTTCTCTAAGGTCCCAACTCGGGGGCTACACCTTC. Full variable domain (rest looked up from reference TRBV19 and TRBJ1-2): DGGITQSPKYLFRKEGQNVTLSCEQNLNHDAMYWYRQDPGQGLRLIYYSQIVNDFQKGDIAEGYSVSREKKESFPLTVTSAQKNPTAFYLCASSSLRSQLGGYTFGSGTRLTVV.

The rearrangement uses TRBV15 and TRBJ2-4; 7 positions match TRBD2. With V trimmed by 0 bases and J by 4 bases, 9 bases remained unmatched. This CDR3 region has 17 residues. Germline loops: CDR1 LNHNV, CDR2 YYDKDF (reference sequence). As DNA, the CDR3 is TGTGCCACCAGCAGAGAAAGGGCGGCTAGCGGAAAAAACATTCAGTACTTC. As protein: CATSRERAASGKNIQYF.

This chain's CDR3 is CASTPGAQETQYF. The CDR3 nucleotides are TGTGCCAGTACCCCAGGGGCCCAAGAGACCCAGTACTTC. The gene calls are TRBV19 and TRBJ2-5, with D possibly being TRBD1 (6 bases). The germline V and J ends were trimmed by 7 bases and 1 base, with 10 bases remaining between them. The CDR3 extends over 13 amino acids. The germline V gene encodes CDR1 LNHDA and CDR2 SQIVND (reference sequence). The whole variable domain, filled in from reference TRBV19 and TRBJ2-5, reads DGGITQSPKYLFRKEGQNVTLSCEQNLNHDAMYWYRQDPGQGLRLIYYSQIVNDFQKGDIAEGYSVSREKKESFPLTVTSAQKNPTAFYLCASTPGAQETQYFGPGTRLLVL.

The genes are TRBV19 and TRBJ1-1; D is possibly TRBD1 (5 bases). CDR3 length equals 15 residues. Trimming left V 5 bases short and J 0 bases short, with 13 bases between. CDR1 and CDR2 from the germline V gene are LNHDA and SQIVND (reference sequence). CDR3 bases: TGTGCCAGTAGTCCGATGCAGGGTTTGAACACTGAAGCTTTCTTT. It encodes CASSPMQGLNTEAFF.

The chain uses TRBV19 and TRBJ1-1, with 9 bases that match TRBD1. The CDR3 totals 14 residues. With V trimmed by 6 bases and J by 1 base, 3 bases remained unmatched. Germline CDR1 is LNHDA and CDR2 is SQIVND (reference sequence). CDR3: CASREDRGNTEAFF. Written as DNA, the CDR3 is TGTGCCAGTAGGGAGGACAGGGGGAACACTGAAGCTTTCTTT.

CDR3 residues: CAWIQDSRTGEQYF. CDR3 nucleotide sequence: TGTGCCTGGATCCAGGACAGCCGCACTGGGGAGCAGTACTTC. The chain uses TRBV30 and TRBJ2-7, with a weak D call TRBD1 (6 bases). Germline V CDR1 and CDR2: GTSNPN, SVGIG (reference sequence). CDR3 size: 14 residues. V was shortened by 4 bases and J by 7 bases, with 20 bases between the two germline ends.

The chain is built from TRBV4-1 and TRBJ2-5, with D tentatively TRBD2 (7 bases). CDR3 size: 14 residues. V shed 1 base and J shed 5 bases, with 11 bases lying between them. Germline lookup yields CDR1 MGHRA and CDR2 YSYEKL. For the CDR3, the DNA is TGCGCCAGCAGCCAAGGGGGGGGCCGCGAGACCCAGTACTTC. Translated: CASSQGGGRETQYF.